This TCR beta chain appears in the sequencing data of a study of vaccination and CD4 T cells after COVID-19 (dated by TCRdb to between 2021 and 2024). Broadly, across the study: Convalescent patients had a positive SARS-CoV-2 result on nasal swab PCR, and of these patients, several had mild disease and one had severe disease. The spike-specific CD4+ TCR repertoire was compared before and after mRNA vaccination in over 9 COVID-19 convalescent patients and a handful of infection-naive healthy vaccine recipients. For stimulating the cultures, overlapping spike peptide pools were used, derived from SARS-CoV-2 as well as from the common cold coronaviruses HCoV-NL63, HCoV-OC43 and HCoV-229E. Post-COVID blood samples were collected from convalescent patients a median of roughly 100 days after diagnosis, with a range of roughly 35 to 161 days. Six males and four females were included in the convalescent cohort, with two Hispanic individuals, seven Caucasians, two Asians and one multiracial person represented. Control cultures used a CEFX viral epitope pool as positive control, an HIV-1 Nef peptide pool as negative control, or no peptide. Each participant got two doses of either the Pfizer-BioNTech BNT162b2 vaccine (n=8) or the Moderna mRNA-1273 vaccine (n=2). Post-vaccine blood samples were collected a median of about 69 days after the second vaccine dose, ranging from roughly 12 to 241 days. Overall study outcomes, separate from this receptor: Although the median number of SARS-CoV-2-reactive clonotypes went up from around 20 after infection to some 38 after vaccination, the increase was not significant. Nearly all vaccine-specific clones in convalescent patients (304 of 307) were mono-reactive for SARS-CoV-2 spike rather than cross-reactive with common cold coronaviruses. Only a relatively small number of convalescent patients were included in the study, and early timepoints following natural infection were not analyzed. In convalescent patients, a median around 85% of post-vaccine SARS-CoV-2-reactive clones were detected only after vaccination, and vaccine-specific priming was suggested by this finding.

The treatment or condition label for this specimen denotes: roughly 10-day PBMC culture with coronavirus spike peptide pools or control peptides (ViraFEST assay). The study used the ViraFEST assay, which expanded antigen-specific T cells with peptide pools and then identified expanded clonotypes by TCR sequencing. The convalescent patients' positive SARS-CoV-2 PCR tests were from March to December 2020, which was before the Alpha, Beta and Delta variants emerged in the United States. More than 1.5 million PBMCs per well were cultured in IMDM with approximately 4.9% human AB serum and roughly 9.3 IU/ml IL-2, plus 10 ug/ml peptide pools. On days 3 and 7, half of the culture medium was replaced with fresh IL-2-containing medium. Once the cells had been in culture for over nine days, the EasySep CD4+ T cell isolation kit was used to isolate CD4+ T cells by negative selection. Ficoll-Paque Plus gradient centrifugation was used to isolate PBMCs from whole blood, and the isolated PBMCs were then either used fresh or cryopreserved at -140C. In general, triplicate wells were set up for every culture condition.

Library method: PCR. DNA from cultured CD4+ T cells was subjected to TCR sequencing with the Oncomine TCR Beta short-read assay at the Johns Hopkins FTIC core. The QIAamp micro DNA kit was used to extract genomic DNA from the cultured CD4+ T cells. Oncomine TCR Beta libraries made from cultured CD4+ T cells were pooled using unique dual indexes and sequenced on an Illumina iSeq 100. Regarding the original processing steps: Non-productive sequences were removed, and CDR3s not starting with C, not ending with F or W, or shorter than 7 amino acids were discarded. The MANAFEST web application was used to identify antigen-specific clonotypes by comparing peptide-stimulated wells against reference wells and other culture wells. Positive clones required FDR below 0.05, an odds ratio above 5, and productive frequency above 0.1% in at least two of three replicate wells. Cross-reactive clonotypes were defined as significantly expanded in both SARS-CoV-2 spike wells and at least one common cold coronavirus spike condition. Using R version 3.6.1, CDR3 homology was evaluated through Levenshtein distances (stringdist) along with unrooted phylogenetic trees (ape). The public reads were quality trimmed at Q25 with fastp and then assembled into clones with MiXCR by TCRdb, keeping productive beta chains. Merged by CDR3 protein, the rows form single entries marked with the most common genes and DNA. The V and J calls, along with clone size, are taken from TCRdb and not from the paper's own processing. For this sample there are around 20,000 distinct CDR3 sequences; approximately 50% appear just once. The ten largest clones capture roughly a tenth of the sample.

The CDR3 runs 13 amino acids, cysteine and phenylalanine included. Only the CDR3 portion is preserved as DNA: 39 bases, with reading frame beginning at the first base. Trimming at the junction amounts to 5 bases on V and 5 bases on J, and the germline ends lie 12 bases apart. The germline V gene specifies MNHNS as CDR1 and SASEGT as CDR2. Notes on this clonotype: Its antigen is unknown. Within one base of it there is no much larger clone, and no base qualities were kept.

The sample in question was CD4+ T cells from blood, cultured in vitro, obtained before SARS-CoV-2 vaccination. The receptor's source is a human donor who had recovered from COVID-19. Rearrangement joined TRBV6-1 to TRBJ2-5, with no confidently assigned D gene. For the CDR3, the sequence is CASSRAARETQYF. The nucleotides are TGTGCCAGCAGTCGGGCTGCTCGGGAGACCCAGTACTTC.